The 22 T cell receptor beta chains in this list originate from one sample, sequenced in a study of post-analysis software for immune sequencing data. General study points: TRBV5-6, TRBV5-1 and TRBV20-1 were among about 5 TRBV segments more frequent in patients than controls.

Their antigens are not known. Sequencing libraries made from TCR beta cDNA carried unique molecular identifiers. TCRdb reprocessed the PCR reads with MiXCR, giving one entry per CDR3 protein. The sample has around 700,000 distinct CDR3 sequences; 55% to 70% are singletons. The sequencing sample was made of blood. All receptors derive from a girl aged 2-10 years with multiple sclerosis.

A few counts support this clonotype. The genes are TRBV12-3 or TRBV12-4 and TRBJ1-6, with a weak D call TRBD1 (6 bases). The CDR3 extends over 15 amino acids. V was pared by 6 bases and J by 10 bases, with 19 bases between. The CDR3 nucleotides are TGTGCCAGCAGGAACGGACAGCTTTTCCGCTCACCCCTCCACTTT. It yields the protein CASRNGQLFRSPLHF.

The rearrangement joins TRBV6-2 or TRBV6-3 to TRBJ2-3, with TRBD2 matching 11 bases. This CDR3 has 17 amino acids. CDR1 is MNHEY, CDR2 SVGEGT, per germline. J gave up 5 bases and V 4 bases, and 11 bases lay outside the gene matches. This CDR3 is CASSSAVAGGPEDTQYF. DNA for the CDR3: TGTGCCAGCAGTTCCGCCGTAGCGGGGGGGCCCGAAGATACGCAGTATTTT.

This chain links TRBV5-6 with TRBJ1-2, with 7 bases matching TRBD1. Per germline, CDR1 SGHDT and CDR2 YYEEEE. This CDR3 has 11 amino acids. Trimming cost V 6 bases and J 8 bases; bases outside gene matches: 4. CDR3 coding DNA: TGTGCCAGCAAACGGGACAGCGGCTACACCTTC. It encodes CASKRDSGYTF.

V usage is TRBV18 and J usage is TRBJ2-4; D gene unclear. The CDR3 totals 14 residues. V lost 4 bases, J lost 8 bases, and 15 bases lay in between. Germline CDR1 KGHSH, CDR2 LQKENI. CDR3 coding DNA: TGTGCCAGCTCACGCTCAGCCTCGGTGGACATTCAGTACTTC. Translation: CASSRSASVDIQYF.

This chain links TRBV9 with TRBJ1-2; 7 bases line up with TRBD1. This CDR3 contains 14 residues. CDR1 and CDR2 (germline): SGDLS, YYNGEE. The ends lost 4 bases at V and 5 bases at J; junction bases unmatched: 8. CDR3 sequence (DNA): TGTGCCAGCAGCCCGAGCGGGACAGCGTATGGCTACACCTTC. It is translated as CASSPSGTAYGYTF.

The chain carries TRBV12-3 or TRBV12-4 and TRBJ1-1; D is ambiguous. The V and J ends lost 4 bases and 4 bases respectively, with 10 bases between them. The CDR3 spans 13 residues. The CDR3 nucleotides read TGTGCCAGCAGTTGGGCACCGGGCACTGAAGCTTTCTTT. This encodes CASSWAPGTEAFF.

The DNA of the CDR3 is TGCGCCAGCAGCTCGGACAGGGGAGAGGAGACTGAAGCTTTCTTT. Protein sequence: CASSSDRGEETEAFF. The gene calls are TRBV5-1 and TRBJ1-1; 9 nucleotides align to TRBD1. The CDR3 has 15 residues. The V gene end was trimmed by 3 bases and the J gene end by 5 bases; junction bases not matched to a gene: 8. In germline, CDR1 is SGHRS, CDR2 YFSETQ.

The V call is TRBV7-2, the J call TRBJ1-2; TRBD1 aligns across 8 bases. Germline V gene lookup returns CDR1 SGHTA and CDR2 FQGNSA. The length of the CDR3 is 14 residues. Trimming at V came to 1 base and at J to 8 bases, leaving 6 bases not matched to a gene. The CDR3 nucleotides are TGTGCCAGCAGCTTAGGACAGGGGCTTTTCGGCTACACCTTC. Its protein product is CASSLGQGLFGYTF.

This clonotype was detected a few times. V gene TRBV7-2 combines with J gene TRBJ1-2; D perhaps matches TRBD1 (6 bases). The CDR3 contains 12 residues. V lost 8 bases and J 8 bases, leaving 15 bases between the germline ends. Germline CDR1 reads SGHTA; CDR2 reads FQGNSA. CDR3 sequence: CASRGLGAGYTF. The CDR3 nucleotides are TGTGCCAGCCGAGGGCTGGGGGCGGGCTACACCTTC.

V gene TRBV4-2 combines with J gene TRBJ1-1; no firm D call. This CDR3 has 13 amino acids. V was pared by 4 bases and J by 0 bases, with 6 bases between. The germline V gene encodes CDR1 LGHNA and CDR2 YNFKEQ. CDR3 sequence (DNA): TGTGCCAGCAGCCGCGAGGTGAACACTGAAGCTTTCTTT. Protein: CASSREVNTEAFF.

This sequence joins TRBV11-2 and TRBJ2-1; 10 nucleotides agree with TRBD1. Per germline, CDR1 SGHAT and CDR2 FQNNGV. The V and J ends lost 0 bases and 6 bases, in that order; junction bases with no gene match: 8. The CDR3 runs 17 residues. Written as DNA, the CDR3 is TGTGCCAGCAGCTTAGATATCGGGGACAGGGGCCTCAATGAGCAGTTCTTC. This gives the protein CASSLDIGDRGLNEQFF.

The chain combines TRBV3-1 with TRBJ1-5; 7 bases align to TRBD1. Looked up from germline, CDR1 is LGHDT and CDR2 is YNNKEL (reference sequence). Trimming at V came to 4 bases and at J to 10 bases, leaving 10 bases not matched to a gene. The CDR3 has 14 amino acids. CDR3 in DNA: TGTGCCAGCAGCCCCGGGACAGCCCGAGAACCCCAGCATTTT. It translates to CASSPGTAREPQHF.

This clonotype was recorded once. The rearrangement uses TRBV19 and TRBJ2-7, with a possible D match to TRBD1 (6 bases). The end of the DNA fits TRBJ2-5 better, so the J call may be wrong. The germline gives CDR1 LNHDA, CDR2 SQIVND (reference sequence). This CDR3 region has 12 residues. The CDR3 spells CASTGTGETQYF. The DNA for the CDR3 is TGTGCCAGCACTGGAACAGGGGAGACCCAGTACTTC.

The chain employs TRBV12-3 or TRBV12-4 and TRBJ2-2; D gene uncertain. The length of the CDR3 is 13 residues. Trimming took 6 bases from V and 5 from J, leaving 10 bases between them. CDR3 sequence reads: CASRPMGTGELFF. CDR3 sequence (DNA): TGTGCCAGCAGGCCCATGGGGACCGGGGAGCTGTTTTTT.

Regarding this clonotype: An end of the junction does not agree with germline; a read error may underlie this. The chain couples TRBV5-8 to TRBJ1-2; D is undetermined. The V gene's germline CDR1 is SGHTS and CDR2 YDEGEE. The CDR3 is 17 amino acids. DNA of the CDR3: TGTGCCACCAGCAGCCCTCCGAGGGCTTGGCTCAACTATGGCTACACCTTC. Encoded protein: CATSSPPRAWLNYGYTF. Together with reference TRBV5-8 and TRBJ1-2, the CDR3 gives the full variable domain: EAGVTQSPTHLIKTRGQQATLRCSPISGHTSVYWYQQALGLGLQFLLWYDEGEERNRGNFPPRFSGRQFPNYSSELNVNALELEDSALYLCATSSPPRAWLNYGYTFGSGTRLTVV.

This chain links TRBV11-2 with TRBJ2-1, with 8 nucleotides matching TRBD1. Losses at the gene ends were 2 bases for V and 12 bases for J; bases not matched to a gene: 15. Germline-derived CDR1 and CDR2 are SGHAT and FQNNGV. This CDR3 is built from 16 residues. The CDR3 nucleotides read TGTGCCAGCAGCTTAAAGACGTGGACAGGGATCCGTTGGCAGTTCTTC. Its translation is CASSLKTWTGIRWQFF.

The chain is built from TRBV5-1 and TRBJ2-7; a possible D gene is TRBD2 (5 bases). The CDR3 is 14 amino acids. Trimming stripped 1 base from V and 2 bases from J, with 10 bases between. CDR1 and CDR2 from the germline V gene are SGHRS and YFSETQ. The CDR3, as DNA: TGCGCCAGCAGCTTGAGGGAGCGTCCCTACGAGCAGTACTTC. As protein: CASSLRERPYEQYF.

CDR3 residues: CSARDFGDLDYGYTF. The CDR3 DNA reads as TGCAGTGCTAGAGATTTCGGGGATTTAGACTATGGCTACACCTTC. V and J are TRBV20-1 and TRBJ1-2; D gene unclear. V shed 0 bases and J shed 3 bases, with 14 bases lying between them. Germline CDR1 DFQATT, CDR2 SNEGSKA (reference sequence). The CDR3 is 15 amino acids.

This clonotype was seen ten or more times. This rearrangement joins TRBV5-1 to TRBJ2-3; TRBD2 is a possible D gene (6 bases). Deletions cut 0 bases from V and 0 bases from J, with 8 bases between. Germline assignment: CDR1 SGHRS and CDR2 YFSETQ. The CDR3 sequence is 15 residues long. CDR3 DNA: TGCGCCAGCAGCTTGGCCGGGACTAGCACAGATACGCAGTATTTT. Protein sequence: CASSLAGTSTDTQYF.

The genes are TRBV27 and TRBJ2-5; D could derive from TRBD1 or TRBD2 (6 bases each). The J call could be wrong; TRBJ2-7 is a better fit for the DNA end. This CDR3 is built from 16 residues. Germline V CDR1 and CDR2: MNHEY, SMNVEV (reference sequence). The CDR3 DNA sequence: TGTGCCAGCAGTGATCAACGTCCTTCAGGGGACTGCGAGCAGTACTTC. It is translated as CASSDQRPSGDCEQYF.

The CDR3 DNA sequence: TGTGCCAGCAGTTACTCGTACAGGGCGTCCACCGGGGAGCTGTTTTTT. Translation: CASSYSYRASTGELFF. The chain is built from TRBV6-5 and TRBJ2-2, with TRBD1 as a possible D gene (6 bases). The CDR3 is made up of 16 amino acids. Germline values: CDR1 MNHEY, CDR2 SVGAGI. With 0 bases removed from V and 4 bases from J, the gap between germline ends came to 12 bases.

This clonotype has more than one count but fewer than ten. The chain is built from TRBV27 and TRBJ1-2; D gene ambiguous. CDR1 MNHEY and CDR2 SMNVEV come from the germline V gene (reference sequence). This CDR3 has 13 residues. Trimming removed 8 bases at V and 4 bases at J, with 14 bases between. The CDR3 protein is CASSIDGRYGYTF. CDR3 in DNA: TGTGCCAGCTCGATAGACGGACGCTATGGCTACACCTTC.